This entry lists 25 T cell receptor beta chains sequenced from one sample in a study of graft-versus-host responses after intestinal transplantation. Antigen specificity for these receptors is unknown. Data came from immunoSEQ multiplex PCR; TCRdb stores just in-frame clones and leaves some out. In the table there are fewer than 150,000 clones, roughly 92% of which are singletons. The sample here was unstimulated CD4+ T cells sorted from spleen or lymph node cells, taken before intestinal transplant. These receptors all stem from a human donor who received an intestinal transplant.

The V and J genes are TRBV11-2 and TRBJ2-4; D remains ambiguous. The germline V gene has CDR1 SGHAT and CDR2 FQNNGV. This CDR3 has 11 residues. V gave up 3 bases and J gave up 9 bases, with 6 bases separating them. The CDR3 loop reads CASSLKSIQYF. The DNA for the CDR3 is TGTGCCAGCAGCTTGAAGTCCATTCAGTACTTC.

The CDR3 sequence: CASTEQGAPYNEQFF. In nucleotides, the CDR3 is TGCGCCAGCACGGAGCAGGGGGCGCCCTACAATGAGCAGTTCTTC. J is TRBJ2-1 and V is TRBV5-1; 8 bases map to TRBD1. The germline gives CDR1 SGHRS, CDR2 YFSETQ. The CDR3 runs 15 residues. After removal of 6 bases from V and 2 bases from J, the junction contained 7 bases not matched to a gene.

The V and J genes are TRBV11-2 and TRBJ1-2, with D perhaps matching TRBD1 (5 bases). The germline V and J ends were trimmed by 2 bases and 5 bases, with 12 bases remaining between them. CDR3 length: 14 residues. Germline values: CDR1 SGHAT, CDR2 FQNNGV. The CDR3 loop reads CASSLSREAYGYTF. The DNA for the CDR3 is TGTGCCAGCAGCTTAAGCAGGGAGGCTTATGGCTACACCTTC.

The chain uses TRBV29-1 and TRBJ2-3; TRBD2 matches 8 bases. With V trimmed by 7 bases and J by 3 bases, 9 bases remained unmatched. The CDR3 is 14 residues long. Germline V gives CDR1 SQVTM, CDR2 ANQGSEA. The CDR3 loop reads CSDLRGGRTDTQYF. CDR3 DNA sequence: TGCAGCGATCTCCGGGGGGGCCGGACAGATACGCAGTATTTT.

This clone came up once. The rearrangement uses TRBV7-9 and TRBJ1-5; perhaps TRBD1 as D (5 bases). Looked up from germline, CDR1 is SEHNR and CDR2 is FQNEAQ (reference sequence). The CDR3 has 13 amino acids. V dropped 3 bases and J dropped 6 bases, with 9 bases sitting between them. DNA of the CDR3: TGTGCCAGCAGCTTGGGGGGATCTCAGCCCCAGCATTTT. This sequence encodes CASSLGGSQPQHF.

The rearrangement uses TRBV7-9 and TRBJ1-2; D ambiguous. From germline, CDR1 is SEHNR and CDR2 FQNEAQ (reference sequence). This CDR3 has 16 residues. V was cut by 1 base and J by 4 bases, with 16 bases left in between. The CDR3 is CASSLEVGLGFYGYTF. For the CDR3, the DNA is TGTGCCAGCAGCTTAGAGGTTGGCTTGGGTTTCTATGGCTACACCTTC.

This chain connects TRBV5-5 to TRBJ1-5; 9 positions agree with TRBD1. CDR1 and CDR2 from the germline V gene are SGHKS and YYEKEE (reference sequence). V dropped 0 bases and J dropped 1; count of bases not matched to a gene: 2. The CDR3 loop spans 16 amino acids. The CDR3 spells CASSLGTGVSNQPQHF. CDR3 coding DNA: TGTGCCAGCAGCTTGGGGACAGGGGTAAGCAATCAGCCCCAGCATTTT.

CDR3 residues: CASSPGSGWDQPQHF. The CDR3 DNA reads as TGTGCCAGCAGTCCAGGGAGCGGCTGGGATCAGCCCCAGCATTTT. The chain links TRBV5-6 to TRBJ1-5; D possibly corresponds to TRBD1 (5 bases). Deletions cut 5 bases from V and 5 bases from J, with 17 bases between. Germline CDR1 is SGHDT and CDR2 is YYEEEE. The CDR3 has 15 amino acids.

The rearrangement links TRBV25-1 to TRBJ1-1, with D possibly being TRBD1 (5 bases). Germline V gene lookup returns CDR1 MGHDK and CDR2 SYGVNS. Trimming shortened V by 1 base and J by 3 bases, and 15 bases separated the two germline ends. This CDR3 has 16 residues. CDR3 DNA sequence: TGTGCCAGCAGTGAATGGGGGAGGTTGGAGGACACTGAAGCTTTCTTT. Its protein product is CASSEWGRLEDTEAFF.

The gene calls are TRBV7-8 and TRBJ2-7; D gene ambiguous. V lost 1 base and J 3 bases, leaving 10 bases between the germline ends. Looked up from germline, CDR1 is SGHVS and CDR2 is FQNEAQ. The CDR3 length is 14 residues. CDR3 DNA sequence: TGTGCCAGCAGCTTAGATCCAGGTAACTACGAGCAGTACTTC. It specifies CASSLDPGNYEQYF.

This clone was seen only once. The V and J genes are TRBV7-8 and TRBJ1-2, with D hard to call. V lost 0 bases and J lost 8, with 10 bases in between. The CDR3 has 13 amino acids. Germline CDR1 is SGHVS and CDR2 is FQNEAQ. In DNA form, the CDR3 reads TGTGCCAGCAGCTTAGCTGGTGGTGGCGGCTACACCTTC. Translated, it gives CASSLAGGGGYTF.

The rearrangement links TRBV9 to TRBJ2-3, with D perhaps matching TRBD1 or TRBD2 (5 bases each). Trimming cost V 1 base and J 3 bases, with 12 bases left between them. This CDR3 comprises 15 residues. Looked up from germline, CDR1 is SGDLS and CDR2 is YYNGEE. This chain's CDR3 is CASSVQGEGTDTQYF. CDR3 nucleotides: TGTGCCAGCAGCGTACAAGGTGAGGGGACAGATACGCAGTATTTT. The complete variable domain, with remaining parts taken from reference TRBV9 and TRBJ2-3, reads DSGVTQTPKHLITATGQRVTLRCSPRSGDLSVYWYQQSLDQGLQFLIQYYNGEERAKGNILERFSAQQFPDLHSELNLSSLELGDSALYFCASSVQGEGTDTQYFGPGTRLTVL.

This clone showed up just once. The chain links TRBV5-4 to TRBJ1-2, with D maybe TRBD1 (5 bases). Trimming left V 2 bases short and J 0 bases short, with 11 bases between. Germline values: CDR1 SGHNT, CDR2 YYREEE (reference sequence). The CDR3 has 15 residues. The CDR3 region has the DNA TGTGCCAGCAGCTTCGACAGTCTAGCTAACTATGGCTACACCTTC. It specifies CASSFDSLANYGYTF.

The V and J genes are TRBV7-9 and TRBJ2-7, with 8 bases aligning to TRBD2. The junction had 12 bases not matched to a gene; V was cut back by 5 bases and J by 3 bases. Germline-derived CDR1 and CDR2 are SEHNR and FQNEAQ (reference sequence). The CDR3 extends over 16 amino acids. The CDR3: CASSPTLAAGGYEQYF. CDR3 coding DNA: TGTGCCAGCAGCCCGACACTAGCGGCGGGAGGCTACGAGCAGTACTTC.

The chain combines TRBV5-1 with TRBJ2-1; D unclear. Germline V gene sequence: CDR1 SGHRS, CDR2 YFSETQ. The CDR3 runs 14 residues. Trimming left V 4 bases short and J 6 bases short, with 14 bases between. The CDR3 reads CASSPGQKPNEQFF. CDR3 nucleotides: TGCGCCAGCAGCCCGGGTCAGAAGCCCAATGAGCAGTTCTTC.

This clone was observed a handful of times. In DNA, the CDR3 is TGTGCCAGCAGTTCGAATGGAAACACCATATATTTT. Encoded protein: CASSSNGNTIYF. This sequence joins TRBV6-5 and TRBJ1-3; D ambiguous. The germline V and J ends were trimmed by 4 bases and 3 bases, with 4 bases remaining between them. Germline values: CDR1 MNHEY, CDR2 SVGAGI. This CDR3 comprises 12 residues.

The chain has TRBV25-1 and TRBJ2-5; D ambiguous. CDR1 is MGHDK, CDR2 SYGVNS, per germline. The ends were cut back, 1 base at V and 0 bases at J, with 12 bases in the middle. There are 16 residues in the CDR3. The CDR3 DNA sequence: TGTGCCAGCAGTGAATTAGGCAAGGAGTACCAAGAGACCCAGTACTTC. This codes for CASSELGKEYQETQYF.

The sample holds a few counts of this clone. In DNA form, the CDR3 reads TGTGCCAGCAGACCAATAGGACAGGGGGTAGTTCAGCCCCAGCATTTT. As protein: CASRPIGQGVVQPQHF. V and J are TRBV7-6 and TRBJ1-5; 10 bases match TRBD1. CDR3 size: 16 residues. Losses at the gene ends were 6 bases for V and 6 bases for J; bases not matched to a gene: 11. Germline values: CDR1 SGHVS, CDR2 FNYEAQ.

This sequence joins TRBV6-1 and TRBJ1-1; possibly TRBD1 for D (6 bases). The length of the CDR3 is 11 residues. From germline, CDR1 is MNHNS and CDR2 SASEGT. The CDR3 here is CVSRGGTEAFF. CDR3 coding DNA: TGTGTCTCCAGGGGCGGCACTGAAGCTTTCTTT.

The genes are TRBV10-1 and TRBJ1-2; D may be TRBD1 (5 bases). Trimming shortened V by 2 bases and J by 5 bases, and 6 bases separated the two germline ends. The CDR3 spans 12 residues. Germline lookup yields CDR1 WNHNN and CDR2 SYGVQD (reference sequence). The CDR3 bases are TGCGCCAGCAGTGAGGACAGTTATGGCTACACCTTC. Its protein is CASSEDSYGYTF.

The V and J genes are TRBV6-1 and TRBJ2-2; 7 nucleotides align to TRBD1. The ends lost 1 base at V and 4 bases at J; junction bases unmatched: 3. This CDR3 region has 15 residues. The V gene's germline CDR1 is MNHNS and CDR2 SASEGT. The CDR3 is CASSEGTGPTGELFF. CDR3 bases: TGTGCCAGCAGTGAAGGGACAGGTCCCACCGGGGAGCTGTTTTTT.

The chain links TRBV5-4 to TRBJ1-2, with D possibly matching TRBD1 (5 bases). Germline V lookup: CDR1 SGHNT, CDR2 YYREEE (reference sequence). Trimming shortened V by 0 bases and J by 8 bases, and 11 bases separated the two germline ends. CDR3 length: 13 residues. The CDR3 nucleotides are TGTGCCAGCAGCTTGGCGGGGGTGGTAGGCTACACCTTC. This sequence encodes CASSLAGVVGYTF.

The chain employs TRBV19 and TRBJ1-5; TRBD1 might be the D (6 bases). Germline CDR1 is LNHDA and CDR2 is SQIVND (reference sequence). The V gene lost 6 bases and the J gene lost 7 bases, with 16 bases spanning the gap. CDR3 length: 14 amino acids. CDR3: CASRGGREEQPQHF. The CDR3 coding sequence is TGTGCCAGTAGGGGGGGCAGGGAAGAACAGCCCCAGCATTTT.

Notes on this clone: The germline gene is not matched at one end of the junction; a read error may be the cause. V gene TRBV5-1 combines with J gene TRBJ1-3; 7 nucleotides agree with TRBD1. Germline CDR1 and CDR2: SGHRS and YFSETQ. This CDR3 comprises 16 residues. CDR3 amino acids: CASSSLGQSSGDTIYF. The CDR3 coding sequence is TGCGCCAGCAGCTCGTTGGGACAGAGCTCTGGAGACACCATATATTTT.

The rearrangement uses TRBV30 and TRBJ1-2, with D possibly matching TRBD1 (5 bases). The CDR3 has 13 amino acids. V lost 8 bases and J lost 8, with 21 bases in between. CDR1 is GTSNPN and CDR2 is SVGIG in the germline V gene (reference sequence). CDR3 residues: CATPRESTRGYTF. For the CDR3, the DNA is TGTGCCACCCCCAGGGAATCGACGAGGGGCTACACCTTC. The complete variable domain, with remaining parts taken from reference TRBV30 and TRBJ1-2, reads SQTIHQWPATLVQPVGSPLSLECTVEGTSNPNLYWYRQAAGRGLQLLFYSVGIGQISSEVPQNLSASRPQDRQFILSSKKLLLSDSGFYLCATPRESTRGYTFGSGTRLTVV.